This T cell receptor beta chain was observed in a study of T-cell memory formation after mild COVID-19. CDR1 is SGDLS and CDR2 is YYNGEE in the germline V gene. J gave up 3 bases and V 4 bases, and 4 bases lay outside the gene matches. This CDR3 has 16 residues. Study results and caveats: Later expanders leaned CD4+, whereas day 15 to 85 contracting clones were balanced CD4/CD8. Second-wave clones with a day 37 peak had unconfirmed SARS-CoV-2 specificity.

TCRdb analysed the 5' RACE reads with MiXCR anew, one entry per CDR3 protein. The data contain 300,000 to 400,000 distinct CDR3 sequences, approximately 15% of them seen just once; the ten biggest clones take up 20% to 25%. Points on this clonotype: Antigen unknown.

Sequencing input: PBMCs or a T cell subset sorted from them (not recorded which). The clonotype originates from a man between 18 and 35 years old who had mild COVID-19 (a few samples of this study predate the infection). Cell type and time point are not known. The genes are TRBV9 and TRBJ2-5, with 15 bases identical to TRBD2. DNA of the CDR3: TGTGCCAGCAGCTGGACTAGCGGGGGGGGTAAAGAGACCCAGTACTTC. It encodes CASSWTSGGGKETQYF.